Presented here are 9 T cell receptor beta chains from one specimen sequenced in a study of shared clonotypes between healthy human individuals. The data were produced by immunoSEQ multiplex PCR, yet TCRdb's version contains in-frame clones alone and is incomplete. The table shows a few hundred thousand clones, with 65% to 80% occurring only once. The specimen sequenced was PBMCs. These receptor sequences come from a woman between 35 and 50 years old in good health. Some clones in this sample may be carry-over from other donors' samples.

The chain joins TRBV18 to TRBJ1-1; the match to TRBD1 covers 9 bases. CDR3 length: 15 residues. With 5 bases clipped from V and 1 base from J, the junction kept 5 bases outside the gene matches. The V gene's germline CDR1 is KGHSH and CDR2 LQKENI. DNA for the CDR3: TGTGCCAGCTCAACGTACAGGGGGCGGAACACTGAAGCTTTCTTT. This encodes CASSTYRGRNTEAFF.

The table lists this clone with a count of one. At one end, the junction sequence differs from germline, possibly due to a read error. Other DNA sequences in the sample encode the same CDR3. The V call is TRBV10-3, the J call TRBJ1-1; D is perhaps TRBD1 (6 bases). The CDR3 length is 16 residues. Germline V gene lookup returns CDR1 ENHRY and CDR2 SYGVKD. CDR3 residues: CAISDPRGGAVAEAFF. Here the CDR3 DNA reads TGCGCCATCAGTGATCCCCGAGGGGGGGCTGTCGCTGAAGCTTTCTTT.

This sequence joins TRBV7-8 and TRBJ2-3, with 13 bases matching TRBD2. The CDR3 sequence is 19 residues long. Trimming cost V 1 base and J 6 bases; bases outside gene matches: 13. CDR1 and CDR2 from the germline V gene are SGHVS and FQNEAQ. The CDR3 here is CASSLGGWGLAGPPDTQYF. For the CDR3, the DNA is TGTGCCAGCAGCTTAGGGGGGTGGGGACTAGCGGGACCCCCGGATACGCAGTATTTT.

CDR3 region: CASISYPEDTEAFF. CDR3 DNA sequence: TGTGCCAGCATATCCTATCCGGAGGACACTGAAGCTTTCTTT. The chain combines TRBV6-5 with TRBJ1-1; D remains ambiguous. The CDR3 consists of 14 residues. The germline gives CDR1 MNHEY, CDR2 SVGAGI. V gave up 7 bases and J gave up 3 bases, with 15 bases separating them.

The table lists this clone with a few counts. Other DNA variants within this sample encode the same CDR3. This sequence joins TRBV29-1 and TRBJ2-1; 10 positions agree with TRBD1. With V trimmed by 6 bases and J by 2 bases, 1 base remained unmatched. This CDR3 contains 13 residues. Germline values: CDR1 SQVTM, CDR2 ANQGSEA. The CDR3 sequence is CSVGTGAYNEQFF. In DNA, the CDR3 is TGCAGCGTCGGGACAGGGGCCTACAATGAGCAGTTCTTC.

The gene calls are TRBV30 and TRBJ2-7; D is perhaps TRBD1 or TRBD2 (5 bases each). Germline V gene lookup returns CDR1 GTSNPN and CDR2 SVGIG (reference sequence). The CDR3 runs to 14 residues. Trimming stripped 3 bases from V and 2 bases from J, with 14 bases between. CDR3 nucleotide sequence: TGTGCCTGGAGCCCCGGGACGGAACCCTACGAGCAGTACTTC. As protein: CAWSPGTEPYEQYF.

A word on this clone: This sample includes further DNA sequences coding for the same CDR3. The chain employs TRBV5-1 and TRBJ2-5, with 8 nucleotides matching TRBD2. Germline V gene sequence: CDR1 SGHRS, CDR2 YFSETQ. The CDR3 loop spans 14 amino acids. V gave up 0 bases and J gave up 2 bases; unmatched junction bases: 0. The CDR3 nucleotides read TGCGCCAGCAGCTTGGGACTAGCGCAAGAGACCCAGTACTTC. Its protein product is CASSLGLAQETQYF.

This sequence joins TRBV2 and TRBJ2-3; D possibly matches TRBD1 or TRBD2 (6 bases each). V lost 4 bases, J lost 5 bases, and 16 bases lay in between. The CDR3 runs 15 residues. Germline values: CDR1 SNHLY, CDR2 FYNNEI. CDR3 bases: TGTGCCAGCAGTGCGGTGGGAGGAGGGGGAGATACGCAGTATTTT. It is translated as CASSAVGGGGDTQYF.

The genes are TRBV27 and TRBJ2-5; 10 nucleotides match TRBD2. The CDR3 extends over 15 amino acids. V was clipped by 7 bases and J by 2 bases; unmatched bases: 7. Germline V gene data show CDR1 as MNHEY and CDR2 as SMNVEV (reference sequence). The chain's CDR3 is CASTPGLADQETQYF. Written as DNA, the CDR3 is TGTGCCAGCACCCCTGGACTAGCGGATCAAGAGACCCAGTACTTC.